This entry features one T cell receptor (beta chain) sequence. This clonotype was detected many times. What this receptor recognizes is not known. No base quality values were provided; no much bigger clone lies one nucleotide off. The source of the sample is a study of T cells in Graves' hyperthyroidism and ophthalmopathy (dated by TCRdb to about 2019). Background for the entire study: Peripheral blood was collected at initial diagnosis, before any treatment. In addition, the study compared T-cell repertoires in thyroid tissue and in blood from five or six Graves' hyperthyroidism patients. To identify TCR V-J signatures that set the groups apart, the researchers used a discovery cohort of 100 patients, made up of approximately 43 with Graves' ophthalmopathy and 55 to 65 with stable Graves' hyperthyroidism. The 100 or so discovery patients were randomly divided into training and test sets at a 7:3 ratio. After sampling, hyperthyroidism patients received methimazole starting at 30 mg daily, and ophthalmopathy patients received high-dose intravenous methylprednisolone. The paper describes TCR Vbeta CDR3 sequencing of around 130 peripheral blood samples, made up of fewer than 50 ophthalmopathy patients, 70 to 75 hyperthyroidism patients and 17 progressor patients. Prospective prediction of ophthalmopathy was tested in an independent validation cohort of 18 to 20 hyperthyroidism patients and around 16 patients who later progressed to ophthalmopathy.

The TCR beta CDR3 regions were amplified from RNA transcripts. The TCR CDR3 was subjected to a first round of RT-PCR using the HTBI primer set and the Qiagen OneStep RT-PCR kit. Libraries were constructed in a second round of multiplex PCR, after which size selection and purification were performed. The libraries were sequenced on an Illumina HiSeq2000 using paired-end 100 bp reads. For the original study's pipeline: Raw data were processed with SOAPnuke, discarding reads with adapters, uncalled bases, mean Phred below 15, or no exact constant-primer or identifier match. High-quality paired reads were merged with COPE v1.2.5, and unique nucleotide sequences were defined as clonotypes. Clonotypes were aligned to IMGT TRBV, TRBD and TRBJ reference segments using MiTCR v1.1. The analysis included only V-J combinations with a frequency above 0.0001, which together covered 99% to 99.2% of the repertoires. The TCS score was defined as F50 (clonal expansion) divided by E x V (chaos), with BLOSUM62-based TCRdist calculated between CDR3 peptides within each V-J. Welch's t-statistics and random forest reduced roughly 530 V-J features to roughly 13, which were used in a naive Bayes classifier (R e1071). In-frame beta chains were kept once TCRdb had trimmed the public reads at Q25 with fastp and called clones with MiXCR. Entries that share a CDR3 protein sequence are merged under the most common genes and DNA. The V and J calls shown here were made by TCRdb, not taken from the authors' results. This sample gives about 480,000 distinct CDR3 sequences in total; about an eighth of them show up just once. In total, the top ten clones hold about 17% of the sample.

V trim: 1 base; J trim: 0 bases; unmatched bases: 4. Its CDR3 holds 17 amino acids, cysteine through phenylalanine. Solely the CDR3 DNA is kept, with 51 bases framed from the first base. Via the germline V gene, CDR1 is MDHEN and CDR2 SYDVKM. Study-level results and caveats: Blood samples also contained most of the expanded thyroid clonotypes (frequency above 0.001), which suggests that blood repertoires may reflect thyroid immune responses. In validation, the model predicted progression to ophthalmopathy with about 71% sensitivity and around 72% specificity, a median of approximately 6.5 months before onset. A 13 V-J signature model separated ophthalmopathy from stable hyperthyroidism, with just over 85% sensitivity and just under 84% specificity in cross-validation and 80%/75% in testing. Sample size was not statistically predetermined, and investigators were not blinded to group allocation.

Stable Graves' hyperthyroidism was defined as no progression to ophthalmopathy during 18 months of follow-up. Hyperthyroidism patients were aged 18 to 65 years and newly diagnosed, with disease duration of less than 2 months. Any patient with an uncontrolled infection, another autoimmune disease, pregnancy or lactation was excluded. Diagnoses were based on clinical symptoms, serum thyroxine and TRAb, thyroid ultrasound and orbital computed tomography. PBMCs were isolated from 10 ml of fresh peripheral blood by Ficoll-Paque density gradient centrifugation. Total RNA was extracted with Trizol reagent, and quality was checked on an Agilent 2100 Bioanalyzer.

The V and J genes are TRBV28 and TRBJ2-3; the central 10 bases match TRBD2. The TCR comes from a woman aged 18-29 years with Graves' hyperthyroidism. The sequenced sample consisted of blood. The base sequence is TGTGCCAGCAGTTTATTAAGAGCGGGGGGGAGCACAGATACGCAGTATTTT. Its coded protein is CASSLLRAGGSTDTQYF.